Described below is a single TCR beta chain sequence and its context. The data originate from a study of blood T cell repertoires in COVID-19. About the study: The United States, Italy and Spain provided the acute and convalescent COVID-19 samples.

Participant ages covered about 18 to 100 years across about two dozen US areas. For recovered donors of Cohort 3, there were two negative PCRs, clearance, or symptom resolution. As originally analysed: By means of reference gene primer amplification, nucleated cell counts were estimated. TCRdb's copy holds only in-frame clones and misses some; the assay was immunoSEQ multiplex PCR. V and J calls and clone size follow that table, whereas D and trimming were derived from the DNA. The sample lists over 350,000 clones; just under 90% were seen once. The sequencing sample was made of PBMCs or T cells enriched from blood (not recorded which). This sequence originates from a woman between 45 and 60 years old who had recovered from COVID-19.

CDR3 nucleotide sequence: TGTGCCAGCAGCTTAGCGCTGGGCAGGGTGGGGACTGAAGCTTTCTTT. It specifies CASSLALGRVGTEAFF. V is TRBV7-9 and J is TRBJ1-1; tentative D call: TRBD1 (5 bases). Trimming took 0 bases from V and 5 from J, leaving 16 bases between them. The length of the CDR3 is 16 residues. Germline V lookup: CDR1 SEHNR, CDR2 FQNEAQ (reference sequence).